This is a list of T cell receptor beta chains from one sample in a study of spatial heterogeneity in lung cancer. TCRdb processed the 5' RACE reads anew with MiXCR; each CDR3 protein has one entry. This table has around 27,000 distinct CDR3 sequences, 5% to 6.5% appearing once. The starting material was PBMCs, obtained at follow-up. These receptors all come from a male donor with early-stage non-small cell lung cancer. CDR3s leave out the opening cysteine and the closing phenylalanine or tryptophan. D genes are given only for firm matches.

v_call d_call cdr3_aa
TRBV6-5 TRBD1 ASSSLYGQGMSPYNSPLH
TRBV29-1 NA SAQENTEAF
TRBV20-1 NA SARGGRFNTGELF
TRBV20-1 TRBD2 SASGTSGGRYNEQF
TRBV29-1 NA SVVGHMNTEAF
TRBV12-3/TRBV12-4 TRBD1 ASSFVTPGQGKAF
TRBV7-9 NA ASSDPLAGNRRNEQF
TRBV7-8 TRBD1 ASSQQGEVGYGYT
TRBV29-1 NA SSRTIPGAEAF
TRBV12-3/TRBV12-4 TRBD2 ASSPSGGPYSTDTQY
TRBV6-2/TRBV6-3 NA ASSYSAATDTQY
TRBV30 NA AWSEGLAYNEQF
TRBV7-9 TRBD1 ASSPGRWDRTYEQY
TRBV7-2 NA ASSPRRGVYNEQF
TRBV6-2/TRBV6-3 NA ASSYRSSSYNEQF
TRBV20-1 TRBD1 SARPKTGNYGYT
TRBV30 TRBD2 AWNKLAGPTDTQY
TRBV14 NA ASSQGSRRGYT
TRBV5-1 NA ASSLGWDNNQPQH
TRBV5-6 TRBD2 ASSLELAGGPLNEQF
TRBV5-6 TRBD1 ASSLFQTGNGYT
TRBV13 TRBD1 ASSLGQGGNTEAF
TRBV29-1 NA SAGIFSGNTIY
TRBV19 NA ASSTVGTIFGYT
TRBV25-1 NA ASSEEGRGWPEQPQH
TRBV29-1 NA SVEDSSGELF
TRBV12-3/TRBV12-4 NA ASSLGLEETQY
TRBV7-9 NA ASSLRGRTPSSGANVLT
TRBV3-1 NA ASSQGAGGQPQH
TRBV7-8 NA ASSPGSVFGEKLF
TRBV7-2 TRBD1 ASSNRQGLTGELF
TRBV20-1 NA SARGSGSPLH
TRBV29-1 NA SVSPRVLNTEAF
TRBV2 TRBD1 ASSSQGLRDQPQH
TRBV9 NA ASSDTGLGRTGELF
TRBV5-1 NA ASSQTGPSWDGYT
TRBV12-3/TRBV12-4 NA ASSLGRAFLH
TRBV7-9 NA ASSLGGFTEAF
TRBV6-5 NA ASHASGAYEQY
TRBV29-1 NA SVIGGRTEAF
TRBV4-2 TRBD2 ASSREGLTSYNEQF
TRBV5-6 TRBD1 ASSATYRGSSYEQY
TRBV4-1 NA ASSHSYVNSPLH
TRBV20-1 TRBD1 SARAQYEDRGDGYT
TRBV2 NA ASAGRASLETQY
TRBV19 NA ASRSQTYEQY
TRBV19 TRBD2 AAGSLAGDTGELF
TRBV25-1 NA ASSDPRHTTDTQY
TRBV5-1 TRBD1 ASSSNPGTESYEQY
TRBV7-2 NA ASSLAGGHQETQY
TRBV20-1 NA SAGLTDTQY
TRBV5-6 NA ASSFYTQAQETQY
TRBV7-2 NA ASSLGAALSIQY
TRBV7-9 NA ASSLEGGSEAF